The TCR beta chain under discussion was sequenced for a study of blood T cell repertoires in COVID-19. Overall study context: Nucleic acid was either cDNA or gDNA, and it came from T cells, B-cell-depleted T cells, or PBMCs.

V lost 8 bases to trimming and J lost 6 bases; unmatched junction nucleotides: 9. Germline V CDR1 and CDR2: SGHTA, FQGNSA. The CDR3 extends over 15 amino acids. The method was immunoSEQ multiplex PCR; TCRdb's version includes in-frame clones alone and lacks a portion of them. Of around 220,000 clones in the sample, over 75% were seen once. The TCR originated in a man aged 45-65 years with acute or convalescent COVID-19. Sequencing input: peripheral blood. The gene calls are TRBV7-2 and TRBJ2-2; 10 positions agree with TRBD1. Here the CDR3 reads CASQSGQGSPGELFF. The CDR3 bases are TGTGCCAGCCAATCGGGACAGGGGTCCCCCGGGGAGCTGTTTTTT.